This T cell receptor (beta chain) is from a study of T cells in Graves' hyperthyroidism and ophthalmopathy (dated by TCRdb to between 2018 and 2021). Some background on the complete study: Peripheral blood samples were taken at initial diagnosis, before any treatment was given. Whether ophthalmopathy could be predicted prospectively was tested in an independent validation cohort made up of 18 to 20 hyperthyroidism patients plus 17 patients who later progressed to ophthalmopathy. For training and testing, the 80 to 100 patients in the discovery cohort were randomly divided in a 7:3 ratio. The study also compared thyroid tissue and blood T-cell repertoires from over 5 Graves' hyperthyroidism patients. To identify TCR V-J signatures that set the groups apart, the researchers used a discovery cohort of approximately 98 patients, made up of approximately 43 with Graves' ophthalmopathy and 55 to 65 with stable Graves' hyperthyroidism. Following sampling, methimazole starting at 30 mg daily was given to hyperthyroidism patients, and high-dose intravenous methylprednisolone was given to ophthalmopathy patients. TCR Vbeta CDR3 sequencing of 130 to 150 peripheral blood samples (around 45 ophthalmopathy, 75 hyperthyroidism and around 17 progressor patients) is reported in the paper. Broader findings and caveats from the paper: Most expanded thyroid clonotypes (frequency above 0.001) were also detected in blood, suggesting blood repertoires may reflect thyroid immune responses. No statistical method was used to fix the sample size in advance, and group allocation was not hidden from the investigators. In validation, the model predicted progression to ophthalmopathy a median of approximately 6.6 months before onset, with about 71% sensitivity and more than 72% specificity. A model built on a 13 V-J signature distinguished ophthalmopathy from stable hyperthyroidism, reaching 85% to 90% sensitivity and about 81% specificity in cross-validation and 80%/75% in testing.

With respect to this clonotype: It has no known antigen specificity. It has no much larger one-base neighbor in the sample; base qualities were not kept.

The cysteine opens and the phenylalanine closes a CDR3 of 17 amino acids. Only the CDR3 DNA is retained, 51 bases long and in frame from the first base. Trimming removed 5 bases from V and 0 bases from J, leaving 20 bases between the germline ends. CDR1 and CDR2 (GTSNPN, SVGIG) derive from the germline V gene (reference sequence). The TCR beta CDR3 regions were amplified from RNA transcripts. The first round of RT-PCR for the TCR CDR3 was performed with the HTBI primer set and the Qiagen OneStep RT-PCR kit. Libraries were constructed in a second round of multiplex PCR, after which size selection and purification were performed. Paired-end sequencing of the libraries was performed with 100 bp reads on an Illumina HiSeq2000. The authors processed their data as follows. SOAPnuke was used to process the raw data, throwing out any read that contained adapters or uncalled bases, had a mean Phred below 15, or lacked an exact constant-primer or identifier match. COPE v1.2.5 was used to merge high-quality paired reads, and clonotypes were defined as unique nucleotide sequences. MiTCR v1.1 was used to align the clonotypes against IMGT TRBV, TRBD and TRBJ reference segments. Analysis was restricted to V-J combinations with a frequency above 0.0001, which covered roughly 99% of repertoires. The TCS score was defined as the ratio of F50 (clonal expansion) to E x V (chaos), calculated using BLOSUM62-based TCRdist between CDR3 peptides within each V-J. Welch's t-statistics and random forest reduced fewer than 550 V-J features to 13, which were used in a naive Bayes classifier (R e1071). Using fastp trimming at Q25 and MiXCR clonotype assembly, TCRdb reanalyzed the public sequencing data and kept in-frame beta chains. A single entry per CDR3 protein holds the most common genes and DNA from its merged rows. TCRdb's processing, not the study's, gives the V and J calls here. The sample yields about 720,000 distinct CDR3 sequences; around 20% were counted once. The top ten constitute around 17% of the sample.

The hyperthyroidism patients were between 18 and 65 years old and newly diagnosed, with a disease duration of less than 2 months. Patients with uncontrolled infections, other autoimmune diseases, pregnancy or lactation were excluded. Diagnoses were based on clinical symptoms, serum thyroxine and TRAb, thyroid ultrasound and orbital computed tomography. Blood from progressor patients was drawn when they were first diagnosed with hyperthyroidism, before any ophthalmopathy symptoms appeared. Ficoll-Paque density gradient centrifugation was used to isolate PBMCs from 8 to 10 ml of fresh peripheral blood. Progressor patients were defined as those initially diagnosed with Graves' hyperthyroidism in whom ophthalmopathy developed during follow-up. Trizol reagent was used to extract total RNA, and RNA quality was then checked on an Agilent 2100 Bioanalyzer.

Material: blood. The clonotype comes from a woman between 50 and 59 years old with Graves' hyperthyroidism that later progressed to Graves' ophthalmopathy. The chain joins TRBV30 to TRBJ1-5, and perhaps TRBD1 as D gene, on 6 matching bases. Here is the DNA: TGTGCCTGGGCAAACCTCGGACAGCGGAATAGCAATCAGCCCCAGCATTTT. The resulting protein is CAWANLGQRNSNQPQHF.